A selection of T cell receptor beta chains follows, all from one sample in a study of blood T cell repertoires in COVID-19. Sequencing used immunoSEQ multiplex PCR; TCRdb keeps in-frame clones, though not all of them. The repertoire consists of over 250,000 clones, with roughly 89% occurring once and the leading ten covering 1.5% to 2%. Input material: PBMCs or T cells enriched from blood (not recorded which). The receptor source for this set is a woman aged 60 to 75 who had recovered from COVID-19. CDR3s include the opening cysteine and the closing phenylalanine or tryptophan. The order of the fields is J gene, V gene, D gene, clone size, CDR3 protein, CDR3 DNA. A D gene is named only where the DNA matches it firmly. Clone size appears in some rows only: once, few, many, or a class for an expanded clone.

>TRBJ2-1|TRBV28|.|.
CASSDISGGFF
TGTGCCAGCAGTGATATATCTGGCGGGTTCTTC
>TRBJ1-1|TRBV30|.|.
CAWRRPGLNTEAFF
TGTGCCTGGAGACGTCCTGGGCTGAACACTGAAGCTTTCTTT
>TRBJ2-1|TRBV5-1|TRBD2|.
CASSPERGIHEQFF
TGCGCCAGCAGCCCCGAGCGGGGAATACATGAGCAGTTCTTC
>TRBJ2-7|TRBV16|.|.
CASSPPAYEQYF
TGTGCCAGCAGTCCCCCAGCCTACGAGCAGTACTTC
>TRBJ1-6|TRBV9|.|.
CASRRNSPLHF
TGTGCCAGCAGACGGAATTCACCCCTCCACTTT
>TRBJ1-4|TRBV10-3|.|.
CAISEASEKLFF
TGTGCCATCAGTGAAGCTTCTGAAAAACTGTTTTTT
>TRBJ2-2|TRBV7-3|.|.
CASSFGGRNALTGELFF
TGTGCCAGCAGCTTCGGGGGAAGGAACGCCCTAACCGGGGAGCTGTTTTTT
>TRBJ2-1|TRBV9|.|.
CASTPVGAREQFF
TGTGCCAGCACTCCCGTGGGGGCCCGGGAGCAGTTCTTC
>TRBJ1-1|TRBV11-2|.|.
CASSSKAGSPTEAFF
TGTGCCAGCAGCTCTAAAGCCGGTTCGCCTACTGAAGCTTTCTTT
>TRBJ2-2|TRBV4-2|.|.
CASSLARGTGELFF
TGTGCCAGCAGCCTCGCCCGAGGGACCGGGGAGCTGTTTTTT
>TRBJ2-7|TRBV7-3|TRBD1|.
CASSLGQGLDYEQYF
TGTGCCAGCAGCTTGGGACAGGGTTTGGACTACGAGCAGTACTTC
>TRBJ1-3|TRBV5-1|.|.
CASSFEEGTIYF
TGCGCCAGCAGCTTCGAGGAAGGCACCATATATTTT
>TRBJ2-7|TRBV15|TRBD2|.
CATSRPPAGGTYEQYF
TGTGCCACCAGCAGACCCCCAGCGGGGGGGACCTACGAGCAGTACTTC
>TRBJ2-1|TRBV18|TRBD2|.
CASRTAGTVNEQFF
TGTGCCAGCCGCACAGCGGGAACGGTCAATGAGCAGTTCTTC
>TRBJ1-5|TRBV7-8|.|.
CASSSSREFGNQPQHF
TGTGCCAGCAGCTCTTCCAGGGAATTTGGCAATCAGCCCCAGCATTTT
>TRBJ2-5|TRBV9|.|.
CASSVEWGGETQYF
TGTGCCAGCAGCGTAGAGTGGGGCGGAGAGACCCAGTACTTC
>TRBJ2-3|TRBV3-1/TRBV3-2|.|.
CASSQRRTDTQYF
TGTGCCAGCAGCCAGAGGCGGACAGATACGCAGTATTTT
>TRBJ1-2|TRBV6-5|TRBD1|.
CASSSTQGADRGYTF
TGTGCCAGCAGTTCTACCCAGGGGGCTGATCGTGGCTACACCTTC
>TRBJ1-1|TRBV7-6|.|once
CASSPGQHTEAFF
TGTGCCAGCAGCCCAGGACAGCACACTGAAGCTTTCTTT
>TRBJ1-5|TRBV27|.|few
CASSLQGVNQPQHF
TGTGCCAGCAGCCTACAGGGTGTTAATCAGCCCCAGCATTTT
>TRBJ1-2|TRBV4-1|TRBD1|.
CASSLDRDSRRGYTF
TGCGCCAGCAGCCTCGACCGGGACAGCCGTCGTGGCTACACCTTC
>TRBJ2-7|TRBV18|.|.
CASSPPSGEYQQYF
TGTGCCAGCTCACCACCGTCGGGAGAATATCAGCAGTACTTC
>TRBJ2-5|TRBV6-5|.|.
CASSSTGRETQYF
TGTGCCAGCAGTTCGACTGGGAGGGAGACCCAGTACTTC
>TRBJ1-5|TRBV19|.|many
CASNPGGTGQPQHF
TGTGCCAGTAATCCGGGGGGGACTGGTCAGCCCCAGCATTTT
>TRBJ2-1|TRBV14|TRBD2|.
CASSLSGIGYNEQFF
TGTGCCAGCAGCCTTAGCGGGATCGGCTACAATGAGCAGTTCTTC
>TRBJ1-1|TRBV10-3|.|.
CAISEWTVKGEAFF
TGTGCCATCAGTGAGTGGACAGTCAAAGGTGAAGCTTTCTTT
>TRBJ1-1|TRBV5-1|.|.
CASSLDAVLNTEAFF
TGCGCCAGCAGCTTGGACGCGGTTCTGAACACTGAAGCTTTCTTT
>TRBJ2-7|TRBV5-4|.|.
CASSFPDYEQYF
TGTGCCAGCAGCTTTCCAGACTACGAGCAGTACTTC
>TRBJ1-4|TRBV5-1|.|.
CASSERTNEKLFF
TGCGCCAGCAGTGAACGGACTAATGAAAAACTGTTTTTT
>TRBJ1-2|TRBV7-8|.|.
CASSLQSGLGYGYTF
TGTGCCAGCAGCTTACAGTCAGGCCTGGGCTATGGCTACACCTTC
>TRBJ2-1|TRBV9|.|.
CASSVDGQYNEQFF
TGTGCCAGCAGCGTAGATGGCCAGTACAATGAGCAGTTCTTC
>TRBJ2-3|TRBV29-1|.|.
CSGDEAVADTQYF
TGCAGCGGAGACGAGGCGGTTGCAGATACGCAGTATTTT
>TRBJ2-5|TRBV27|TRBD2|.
CASSLKSGLAGVGQETQYF
TGTGCCAGCAGTTTAAAAAGTGGGCTAGCGGGAGTTGGCCAAGAGACCCAGTACTTC
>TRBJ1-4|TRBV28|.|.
CASTLGGWNEKLFF
TGTGCCAGCACCCTTGGAGGGTGGAATGAAAAACTGTTTTTT
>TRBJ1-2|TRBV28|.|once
CASSPGNLDSKHGYTF
TGTGCCAGCAGTCCAGGAAATCTCGACAGTAAGCATGGCTACACCTTC
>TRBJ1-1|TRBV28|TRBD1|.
CASMGQPRGEAFF
TGTGCCAGCATGGGACAGCCGCGGGGTGAAGCTTTCTTT
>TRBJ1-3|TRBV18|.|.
CASSPSSVTSGNTIYF
TGTGCCAGCTCACCATCCTCGGTAACCTCTGGAAACACCATATATTTT
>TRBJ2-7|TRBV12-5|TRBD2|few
CASGQGLAGYEQYF
TGTGCTAGTGGCCAGGGACTAGCGGGCTACGAGCAGTACTTC
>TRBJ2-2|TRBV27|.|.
CASRPDSLYTGELFF
TGTGCCAGCAGGCCTGACAGTCTCTACACCGGGGAGCTGTTTTTT
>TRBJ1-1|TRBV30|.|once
CAWRPRGSTEAFF
TGTGCCTGGAGACCGCGGGGTAGCACTGAAGCTTTCTTT
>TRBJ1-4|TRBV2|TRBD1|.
CASSGVLGGRGPLEKLFF
TGTGCCAGCAGTGGGGTTCTCGGAGGCAGGGGGCCGCTCGAAAAACTGTTTTTT
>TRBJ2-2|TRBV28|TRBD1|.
CASRTLQGANTGELFF
TGTGCCAGCAGAACCCTCCAGGGGGCGAACACCGGGGAGCTGTTTTTT
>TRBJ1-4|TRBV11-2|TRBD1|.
CASSSYSAGGNEKLFF
TGTGCCAGCAGCTCTTATTCGGCAGGGGGTAATGAAAAACTGTTTTTT
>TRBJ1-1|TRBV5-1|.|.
CASSLGSQGYTEAFF
TGCGCCAGCAGCTTGGGAAGCCAGGGGTACACTGAAGCTTTCTTT
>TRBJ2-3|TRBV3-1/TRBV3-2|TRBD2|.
CASSRGLAGPDTQYF
TGTGCCAGCAGCCGGGGACTAGCGGGCCCGGATACGCAGTATTTT
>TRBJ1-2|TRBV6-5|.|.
CASGDPGMANYGYTF
TGTGCCAGCGGGGATCCGGGGATGGCTAACTATGGCTACACCTTC
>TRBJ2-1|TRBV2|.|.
CASREYNEQFF
TGTGCCAGCAGGGAGTACAATGAGCAGTTCTTC
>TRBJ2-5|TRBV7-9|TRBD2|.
CASSLATSGRMETQYF
TGTGCCAGCAGCTTAGCGACTAGCGGGAGGATGGAGACCCAGTACTTC
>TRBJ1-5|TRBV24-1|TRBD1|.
CATSDTGGGQPQHF
TGTGCCACCAGTGATACAGGGGGAGGACAGCCCCAGCATTTT
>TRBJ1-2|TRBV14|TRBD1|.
CASSERQGNYGYTF
TGTGCCAGCAGCGAACGACAGGGTAACTATGGCTACACCTTC
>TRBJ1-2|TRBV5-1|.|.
CASSPQGDNYGYTF
TGCGCCAGCAGCCCACAGGGAGATAACTATGGCTACACCTTC
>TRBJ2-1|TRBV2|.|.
CASSVVYDNEQFF
TGTGCCAGCAGTGTCGTCTACGACAATGAGCAGTTCTTC